These 31 T cell receptor beta chains share one sample of origin, sequenced in a study of shared clonotypes between healthy human individuals. The method was immunoSEQ multiplex PCR; TCRdb's version includes in-frame clones alone and lacks a portion of them. This sample carries hundreds of thousands of clones, around 67% of them seen once, and the ten largest clones take 1.5% to 2%. Material for sequencing was memory CD4+ T cells sorted from blood. Subset reported: CD45RA-negative fraction. These receptors were taken from a woman aged 25 to 39 in good health.

The chain uses TRBV18 and TRBJ2-3; 8 nucleotides match TRBD2. The CDR3 is 16 residues long. Germline V gives CDR1 KGHSH, CDR2 LQKENI. The junction had 2 bases not matched to a gene; V was cut back by 0 bases and J by 0 bases. The CDR3 nucleotides read TGTGCCAGCTCACCACCTAGCGGGGCTAGCACAGATACGCAGTATTTT. Amino acid sequence: CASSPPSGASTDTQYF.

This chain uses TRBV18 with TRBJ2-7; 7 bases fit TRBD1. Germline V gives CDR1 KGHSH, CDR2 LQKENI. V shed 2 bases and J 7 bases; nucleotides not matched to a gene: 2. The CDR3 extends over 12 amino acids. CDR3 in amino acids: CASSPSQGEQYF. CDR3 DNA: TGTGCCAGCTCACCATCACAGGGGGAGCAGTACTTC.

The chain combines TRBV6-1 with TRBJ1-1, with 10 bases aligning to TRBD1. J lost 3 bases, V lost 8 bases, and 6 bases had no gene match. CDR1 and CDR2 from the germline V gene are MNHNS and SASEGT. This CDR3 has 14 amino acids. The CDR3 DNA sequence: TGTGCCAGCTATCTGGGACAGGGGTACACTGAAGCTTTCTTT. Amino acid sequence: CASYLGQGYTEAFF.

This clone turned up a few times. The J gene is TRBJ2-3, the V gene TRBV5-1, with 8 bases fitting TRBD2. The CDR3 length is 17 residues. Germline V gives CDR1 SGHRS, CDR2 YFSETQ. V dropped 1 base and J dropped 3; count of bases not matched to a gene: 10. Here the CDR3 DNA reads TGCGCCAGCAGCTTGTTTTCAGCAACGGGGGGGACAGATACGCAGTATTTT. As protein: CASSLFSATGGTDTQYF. The full variable domain, rest sourced from reference TRBV5-1 and TRBJ2-3, is KAGVTQTPRYLIKTRGQQVTLSCSPISGHRSVSWYQQTPGQGLQFLFEYFSETQRNKGNFPGRFSGRQFSNSRSEMNVSTLELGDSALYLCASSLFSATGGTDTQYFGPGTRLTVL.

The chain combines TRBV18 with TRBJ1-1, with D possibly matching TRBD1 (5 bases). CDR3 length: 13 residues. CDR1 and CDR2 from the germline V gene are KGHSH and LQKENI. The V gene lost 2 bases and the J gene lost 5 bases, with 9 bases spanning the gap. In DNA, the CDR3 is TGTGCCAGCTCACCATATCAGGGAACTGAAGCTTTCTTT. This encodes CASSPYQGTEAFF.

The chain combines TRBV5-1 with TRBJ2-5; weak D call: TRBD2 (6 bases). This CDR3 has 16 residues. Trimming removed 4 bases at V and 5 bases at J, with 21 bases between. The germline V gene encodes CDR1 SGHRS and CDR2 YFSETQ. The CDR3 spells CASSIIGLSEGETQYF. The CDR3 DNA follows: TGCGCCAGCAGCATTATCGGGCTCTCGGAGGGGGAGACCCAGTACTTC.

This clone has just a few counts. The rearrangement uses TRBV5-4 and TRBJ2-3; 10 positions match TRBD2. V trimming: 4 bases; J trimming: 2 bases; junction bases outside the gene matches: 4. The germline V gene encodes CDR1 SGHNT and CDR2 YYREEE (reference sequence). CDR3 length equals 15 residues. The CDR3 region is CASSPGTSATDTQYF. In DNA, the CDR3 is TGTGCCAGCAGCCCCGGGACTAGCGCCACAGATACGCAGTATTTT.

The chain joins TRBV5-4 to TRBJ2-5; D not certain. V gave up 0 bases and J gave up 5 bases, with 8 bases separating them. The CDR3 spans 13 residues. The V gene's germline CDR1 is SGHNT and CDR2 YYREEE (reference sequence). CDR3: CASSLDVTETQYF. The CDR3, as DNA: TGTGCCAGCAGCTTGGATGTCACTGAGACCCAGTACTTC. The full variable domain, completed using reference TRBV5-4 and TRBJ2-5, is ETGVTQSPTHLIKTRGQQVTLRCSSQSGHNTVSWYQQALGQGPQFIFQYYREEENGRGNFPPRFSGLQFPNYSSELNVNALELDDSALYLCASSLDVTETQYFGPGTRLLVL.

The chain carries TRBV6-5 and TRBJ2-5; maybe TRBD2 (6 bases). V was clipped by 6 bases and J by 5 bases, with 7 bases between them. The CDR3 has 11 residues. Germline CDR1 and CDR2: MNHEY and SVGAGI. The CDR3 loop reads CASRRGETQYF. Here the CDR3 DNA reads TGTGCCAGCAGACGGGGGGAGACCCAGTACTTC.

The chain carries TRBV5-1 and TRBJ2-1; perhaps TRBD2 as D (5 bases). The germline gives CDR1 SGHRS, CDR2 YFSETQ. CDR3 length equals 16 residues. V lost 2 bases and J 3 bases, leaving 15 bases between the germline ends. The CDR3: CASSFGLQRSYNEQFF. DNA of the CDR3: TGCGCCAGCAGCTTTGGCCTTCAGCGGAGCTACAATGAGCAGTTCTTC. The full variable domain, in which reference TRBV5-1 and TRBJ2-1 provide the parts outside the CDR3, is KAGVTQTPRYLIKTRGQQVTLSCSPISGHRSVSWYQQTPGQGLQFLFEYFSETQRNKGNFPGRFSGRQFSNSRSEMNVSTLELGDSALYLCASSFGLQRSYNEQFFGPGTRLTVL.

This clone has just one count. The rearrangement links TRBV6-5 to TRBJ1-2, with D hard to call. V lost 8 bases and J lost 4, with 11 bases in between. Germline V gives CDR1 MNHEY, CDR2 SVGAGI. The CDR3 extends over 12 amino acids. The CDR3 region has the DNA TGTGCCAGCTGGGCGGTTACCTATGGCTACACCTTC. It specifies CASWAVTYGYTF.

The chain uses TRBV27 and TRBJ2-7, with 8 bases that match TRBD2. This CDR3 region has 15 residues. Germline CDR1 is MNHEY and CDR2 is SMNVEV (reference sequence). V lost 1 base to trimming and J lost 0 bases; unmatched junction nucleotides: 2. The CDR3 here is CASSLWGTSSYEQYF. CDR3 sequence (DNA): TGTGCCAGCAGTTTATGGGGGACTAGCTCCTACGAGCAGTACTTC.

This chain uses TRBV28 with TRBJ2-5, with D maybe TRBD2 (5 bases). The J call may be faulty, since TRBJ2-7 better matches the DNA end. The CDR3 spans 14 residues. Germline V gene sequence: CDR1 MDHEN, CDR2 SYDVKM. CDR3 nucleotides: TGTGCCAGCAGTTTAAGGCACGGGACCTACGAGCAGTACTTC. Its protein is CASSLRHGTYEQYF.

This clone was counted a few times. The rearrangement joins TRBV11-2 to TRBJ1-5; TRBD1 matches at 7 bases. Germline lookup yields CDR1 SGHAT and CDR2 FQNNGV. The V segment lost 2 bases and the J segment 0 bases; nucleotides outside the gene matches: 1. The CDR3 has 15 amino acids. CDR3 protein: CASSLQGVSNQPQHF. The CDR3 DNA is TGTGCCAGCAGCTTACAGGGGGTTAGCAATCAGCCCCAGCATTTT.

This chain uses TRBV5-4 with TRBJ2-7, with unresolved D. Per the germline V gene, CDR1 is SGHNT and CDR2 is YYREEE (reference sequence). This CDR3 comprises 14 residues. V lost 0 bases, J lost 3 bases, and 10 bases lay in between. This CDR3 reads CASSLAGQIYEQYF. In DNA form, the CDR3 reads TGTGCCAGCAGCTTGGCAGGTCAGATCTACGAGCAGTACTTC. The whole variable domain, filled in from reference TRBV5-4 and TRBJ2-7, reads ETGVTQSPTHLIKTRGQQVTLRCSSQSGHNTVSWYQQALGQGPQFIFQYYREEENGRGNFPPRFSGLQFPNYSSELNVNALELDDSALYLCASSLAGQIYEQYFGPGTRLTVT.

The chain uses TRBV5-1 and TRBJ2-5; 10 nucleotides align to TRBD2. CDR3 length: 15 amino acids. Germline CDR1 reads SGHRS; CDR2 reads YFSETQ. J lost 0 bases, V lost 5 bases, and 4 bases had no gene match. The CDR3 sequence is CASRPGLADQETQYF. DNA for the CDR3: TGCGCCAGCAGACCCGGACTAGCGGACCAAGAGACCCAGTACTTC.

On this clone itself: Other DNA sequences in this sample translate to the same CDR3. The rearrangement uses TRBV7-2 and TRBJ2-1; 9 positions agree with TRBD1. V shed 5 bases, J shed 4 bases, and the junction held 6 bases outside the gene matches. The CDR3 runs 15 residues. CDR1 is SGHTA, CDR2 FQGNSA, per germline. In nucleotides, the CDR3 is TGTGCCAGCAGCACTACCGGGACAGGGTACAATGAGCAGTTCTTC. The encoded protein is CASSTTGTGYNEQFF.

The V gene is TRBV11-2, the J gene TRBJ2-1, with TRBD1 matching 9 bases. Germline assignment: CDR1 SGHAT and CDR2 FQNNGV. The CDR3 is 15 residues long. Germline trimming cut 1 base from V and 13 bases from J; bases unmatched to any gene: 11. The CDR3 sequence is CASSLALPGQGGQFF. CDR3 coding DNA: TGTGCCAGCAGCTTAGCCCTCCCGGGACAGGGAGGACAGTTCTTC.

A few counts support this clone. The chain uses TRBV14 and TRBJ1-5; D is undetermined. V was cut by 2 bases and J by 0 bases, with 14 bases left in between. Germline V gene sequence: CDR1 SGHDN, CDR2 FVKESK. This CDR3 comprises 17 residues. CDR3 sequence reads: CASSQPLQLYSNQPQHF. The CDR3 nucleotides are TGTGCCAGCAGCCAACCTCTACAACTTTATAGCAATCAGCCCCAGCATTTT.

The rearrangement uses TRBV13 and TRBJ1-1, with 7 bases fitting TRBD1. The length of the CDR3 is 16 residues. J lost 4 bases, V lost 5 bases, and 13 bases had no gene match. Germline lookup yields CDR1 PRHDT and CDR2 FYEKMQ (reference sequence). CDR3 DNA: TGTGCCAGCAGCCAAGACAGGGCGGGGGTAGGCACTGAAGCTTTCTTT. This gives the protein CASSQDRAGVGTEAFF. Drawing the rest from reference TRBV13 and TRBJ1-1, the complete variable domain is AAGVIQSPRHLIKEKRETATLKCYPIPRHDTVYWYQQGPGQDPQFLISFYEKMQSDKGSIPDRFSAQQFSDYHSELNMSSLELGDSALYFCASSQDRAGVGTEAFFGQGTRLTVV.

The chain employs TRBV20-1 and TRBJ1-2; D ambiguous. In germline, CDR1 is DFQATT, CDR2 SNEGSKA (reference sequence). V lost 6 bases and J lost 5, with 10 bases in between. The CDR3 extends over 11 amino acids. CDR3 amino acids: CSASDGYGYTF. CDR3 DNA sequence: TGCAGTGCCTCCGACGGATATGGCTACACCTTC.

The chain recombines TRBV18 with TRBJ2-5, with 10 bases aligning to TRBD2. V gave up 3 bases and J gave up 5 bases; unmatched junction bases: 12. The germline CDR1 and CDR2 sequences are KGHSH and LQKENI. The CDR3 runs to 17 residues. Here the CDR3 reads CASSPNGLAGVEETQYF. The CDR3 DNA reads as TGTGCCAGCTCACCTAACGGGCTAGCGGGAGTAGAGGAGACCCAGTACTTC. Drawing the rest from reference TRBV18 and TRBJ2-5, the complete variable domain is NAGVMQNPRHLVRRRGQEARLRCSPMKGHSHVYWYRQLPEEGLKFMVYLQKENIIDESGMPKERFSAEFPKEGPSILRIQQVVRGDSAAYFCASSPNGLAGVEETQYFGPGTRLLVL.

This clone has just one count. J is TRBJ2-7 and V is TRBV19; D is perhaps TRBD1 or TRBD2 (8 bases each). V gave up 3 bases and J gave up 4 bases, with 19 bases separating them. This CDR3 is built from 16 residues. Per germline, CDR1 LNHDA and CDR2 SQIVND (reference sequence). The CDR3 nucleotides read TGTGCCAGTAGTATTGGCGGGGGGACAGGTTTGTACGAGCAGTACTTC. The encoded protein is CASSIGGGTGLYEQYF.

The chain is built from TRBV19 and TRBJ1-5; 10 positions match TRBD1. V dropped 4 bases and J dropped 7; count of bases not matched to a gene: 10. This CDR3 is built from 16 residues. Germline loops: CDR1 LNHDA, CDR2 SQIVND (reference sequence). The CDR3 reads CASSTLTTGGGQPQHF. For the CDR3, the DNA is TGTGCCAGTAGTACCTTAACGACAGGGGGCGGGCAGCCCCAGCATTTT.

The V and J genes are TRBV6-5 and TRBJ2-2; D is unresolved. V gave up 5 bases and J gave up 5 bases, with 12 bases separating them. This CDR3 has 14 amino acids. The germline V gene has CDR1 MNHEY and CDR2 SVGAGI. The CDR3 loop is CASSELIETGELFF. The CDR3 DNA reads TGTGCCAGCAGTGAACTGATAGAGACCGGGGAGCTGTTTTTT.

The chain has TRBV23-1 and TRBJ1-2, with unresolved D. TRBV23-1 is sorted into the ORF group, with uncertain function. The ends were cut back, 3 bases at V and 4 bases at J, with 12 bases in the middle. The CDR3 consists of 14 residues. For the CDR3, the DNA is TGCGCCAGCAGTCACAGTCGACTGATCTATGGCTACACCTTC. Translating gives CASSHSRLIYGYTF.

J is TRBJ2-1 and V is TRBV28; D perhaps matches TRBD1 (5 bases). Trimming stripped 2 bases from V and 4 bases from J, with 12 bases between. CDR3 length equals 15 residues. The germline V gene encodes CDR1 MDHEN and CDR2 SYDVKM. CDR3 coding DNA: TGTGCCAGCAGTTTAGGGCAGGGAAAATACAATGAGCAGTTCTTC. Protein sequence: CASSLGQGKYNEQFF.

The genes are TRBV7-9 and TRBJ2-1; 9 bases match TRBD2. V shed 1 base, J shed 9 bases, and the junction held 7 bases outside the gene matches. Germline loops: CDR1 SEHNR, CDR2 FQNEAQ (reference sequence). The CDR3 consists of 15 residues. The CDR3 DNA reads as TGTGCCAGCAGCTTAGATTCCTATAGCGGGGGTGAGCAGTTCTTC. Encoded protein: CASSLDSYSGGEQFF.

In nucleotides, the CDR3 is TGCGCCAGCAGGACTCCGGGACTAGGAGGAGGCAATGAGCAGTTCTTC. Its protein is CASRTPGLGGGNEQFF. The V call is TRBV10-2, the J call TRBJ2-1; 8 bases agree with TRBD2. CDR1 and CDR2 from the germline V gene are WSHSY and SAAADI. This CDR3 has 16 amino acids. The junction had 13 bases not matched to a gene; V was cut back by 6 bases and J by 6 bases.

The sample holds a few counts of this clone. One base away lies a much larger clone, so this may be a sequencing read error. The chain combines TRBV9 with TRBJ1-4, with D tentatively TRBD1 (6 bases). This CDR3 spans 14 amino acids. Germline assignment: CDR1 SGDLS and CDR2 YYNGEE. The V gene lost 3 bases and the J gene lost 5 bases, with 11 bases spanning the gap. The DNA of the CDR3 is TGTGCCAGCAGCGGGGACACCTTAAATGAAAAACTGTTTTTT. Residues: CASSGDTLNEKLFF.

V and J are TRBV9 and TRBJ2-1, with 9 bases matching TRBD2. The V gene end was trimmed by 0 bases and the J gene end by 5 bases; junction bases not matched to a gene: 6. CDR1 SGDLS and CDR2 YYNGEE come from the germline V gene. The CDR3 is 16 amino acids. CDR3 amino acids: CASSVGLAGTNNEQFF. The CDR3 bases are TGTGCCAGCAGCGTAGGGCTAGCGGGGACTAACAATGAGCAGTTCTTC.